This T cell receptor (beta chain) was found in a study of T-cell memory formation after mild COVID-19. In this sample, this clonotype turned up a few times. MiXCR, applied by TCRdb to the 5' RACE reads, yields one record per CDR3 protein. The table includes approximately 170,000 distinct CDR3 sequences, 13% detected once. CDR3 length: 14 residues. The V end lost 6 bases, the J end lost 0 bases, and 12 bases lay between the germline ends. Per germline, CDR1 SNHLY and CDR2 FYNNEI. The TCR sequence derives from a man between 18 and 35 years old who had mild COVID-19 (a few samples of this study predate the infection). Cell type and time point are not known. The rearrangement joins TRBV2 to TRBJ2-7; D gene unclear. Sequenced input: PBMCs or a T cell subset sorted from them (not recorded which). The CDR3 reads CASSLGPSSYEQYV. The DNA for the CDR3 is TGTGCCAGCAGCCTAGGGCCTAGCTCCTACGAGCAGTACGTC.